A selection of T cell receptor beta chains follows, all from one sample in a study of cytomegalovirus exposure and HLA in healthy donors. The method was immunoSEQ multiplex PCR; TCRdb's version includes in-frame clones alone and lacks a portion of them. Among 150,000 to 200,000 clones listed, about 83% were seen once. The sequencing sample was made of PBMCs. These receptors were obtained from a female donor in good health and CMV-seronegative. CDR3s include the opening cysteine and the closing phenylalanine or tryptophan. The D gene is left open where the match is weak. Some rows have no size entry. The others give once, few or many, or a class for an expanded clone.

clone_size d_call j_call v_call cdr3_nt cdr3_aa
NA NA TRBJ2-1 TRBV5-1 TGCGCCAGCAGCTTGTTAGCGGTCTACAATGAGCAGTTCTTC CASSLLAVYNEQFF
NA NA TRBJ1-1 TRBV6-5 TGTGCCAGCAGTTCCGTCAGGGGGAACACTGAAGCTTTCTTT CASSSVRGNTEAFF
NA TRBD2 TRBJ2-7 TRBV5-4 TGTGCCAGCAGCTTGGCTCCAGGGGCTAGCGGGAGCTCCTACGAGCAGTACTTC CASSLAPGASGSSYEQYF
NA TRBD2 TRBJ2-7 TRBV30 TGTGCCTGGAGTGTAGGTGCTAGCGGGGCCTACGAGCAGTACTTC CAWSVGASGAYEQYF
few NA TRBJ2-7 TRBV5-4 TGTGCCAGCAGCTTGGATGGGCAGGCCTACGAGCAGTACTTC CASSLDGQAYEQYF
NA TRBD2 TRBJ2-7 TRBV15 TGTGCCACCAGCAGACCTCTAGCGGGAGGAAAAAAAACCTACGAGCAGTACTTC CATSRPLAGGKKTYEQYF
NA TRBD1 TRBJ1-4 TRBV29-1 TGCAGCGGACAATCAGGGACAGGGTCTGAAAAACTGTTTTTT CSGQSGTGSEKLFF
NA NA TRBJ2-7 TRBV29-1 TGCAGCGTTGGCGACAGGTCGGGATACGAGCAGTACTTC CSVGDRSGYEQYF
NA NA TRBJ2-7 TRBV4-1 TGCGCCAGCAGCCAAGACAGGGGACCCTACGAGCAGTACTTC CASSQDRGPYEQYF
NA TRBD2 TRBJ2-1 TRBV7-9 TGTGCCAGCAGCTTAACTAGCGGGGGGGCGCAGTTCTTC CASSLTSGGAQFF
NA NA TRBJ2-7 TRBV28 TGTGCCAGCTACCACCGGGACAAGAGCTACGAGCAGTACTTC CASYHRDKSYEQYF
NA TRBD1 TRBJ2-7 TRBV19 TGTGCCAGTCGGGACAGGACATCCTACGAGCAGTACTTC CASRDRTSYEQYF
NA TRBD2 TRBJ2-2 TRBV5-4 TGTGCCAGCAGCTTCCCTAGCGGGGGGACCGGGGAGCTGTTTTTT CASSFPSGGTGELFF
NA TRBD2 TRBJ2-5 TRBV7-6 TGTGCCAGCAGCTTACCTAGCGGGATAGGAGCGGCCCAGTACTTC CASSLPSGIGAAQYF
NA NA TRBJ2-1 TRBV6-1 TGTGCCAGCATTGGATCAAGAGGGCTTAATGAGCAGTTCTTC CASIGSRGLNEQFF
NA NA TRBJ2-3 TRBV7-9 TGTGCCAGCAGCCCTAATAGCGGAAACACAGATACGCAGTATTTT CASSPNSGNTDTQYF
NA TRBD1 TRBJ1-3 TRBV14 TGTGCCAGCAGCCCCCATGTGGGACAGGGCTCTGGAAACACCATATATTTT CASSPHVGQGSGNTIYF
NA NA TRBJ1-4 TRBV7-9 TGTGCCAGCAGCTTAGTTGCGGGGATTAATGAAAAACTGTTTTTT CASSLVAGINEKLFF
NA NA TRBJ1-4 TRBV11-2 TGTGCCAGCAGCTCAACAGGCTCCCCTAATGAAAAACTGTTTTTT CASSSTGSPNEKLFF
once NA TRBJ2-1 TRBV23-1 TGCGCCAGCACCCCCGTTCACACGGGGTCGGGGTACAATGAGCAGTTCTTC CASTPVHTGSGYNEQFF
few NA TRBJ1-2 TRBV7-3 TGTGCCAGCAGCTTAACGCGGCAGGGGAGTGGCTACACCTTC CASSLTRQGSGYTF
NA TRBD1 TRBJ2-7 TRBV5-1 TGCGCCAGCAGCCCTGGGGGGACAGGGAAGGGCTACGAGCAGTACTTC CASSPGGTGKGYEQYF
NA TRBD1 TRBJ2-5 TRBV7-2 TGTGCCAGCAGCCAGGACAGGGTACAGACCCAGTACTTC CASSQDRVQTQYF
NA NA TRBJ2-2 TRBV6-5 TGTGCCAGCAGTCCCCCAGGGGTGGGAACCGGGGAGCTGTTTTTT CASSPPGVGTGELFF
few NA TRBJ1-5 TRBV6-1 TGTGCCAGCAGCCAGGGTAATTGGGATCAGCCCCAGCATTTT CASSQGNWDQPQHF
NA NA TRBJ1-5 TRBV27 TGTGCCAGCAGTTTATTTAAGAGTCAGCCCCAGCATTTT CASSLFKSQPQHF
NA TRBD2 TRBJ2-2 TRBV10-3 TGTGCCATCAGTGCTACGGGACTAGCGGGAGCCGGGGAGCTGTTTTTT CAISATGLAGAGELFF
NA NA TRBJ1-6 TRBV30 TGTGCCTGGAGCCAGAGAAGGGGGAGTAGCAATTCACCCCTCCACTTT CAWSQRRGSSNSPLHF
few NA TRBJ1-2 TRBV19 TGTGCCAGTAATAAGGGGTTTTGGGATGGCTACACCTTC CASNKGFWDGYTF
NA NA TRBJ1-2 TRBV4-1 TGCGCCAGCAGCCAAGATTCCCTGTATGGCTACACCTTC CASSQDSLYGYTF